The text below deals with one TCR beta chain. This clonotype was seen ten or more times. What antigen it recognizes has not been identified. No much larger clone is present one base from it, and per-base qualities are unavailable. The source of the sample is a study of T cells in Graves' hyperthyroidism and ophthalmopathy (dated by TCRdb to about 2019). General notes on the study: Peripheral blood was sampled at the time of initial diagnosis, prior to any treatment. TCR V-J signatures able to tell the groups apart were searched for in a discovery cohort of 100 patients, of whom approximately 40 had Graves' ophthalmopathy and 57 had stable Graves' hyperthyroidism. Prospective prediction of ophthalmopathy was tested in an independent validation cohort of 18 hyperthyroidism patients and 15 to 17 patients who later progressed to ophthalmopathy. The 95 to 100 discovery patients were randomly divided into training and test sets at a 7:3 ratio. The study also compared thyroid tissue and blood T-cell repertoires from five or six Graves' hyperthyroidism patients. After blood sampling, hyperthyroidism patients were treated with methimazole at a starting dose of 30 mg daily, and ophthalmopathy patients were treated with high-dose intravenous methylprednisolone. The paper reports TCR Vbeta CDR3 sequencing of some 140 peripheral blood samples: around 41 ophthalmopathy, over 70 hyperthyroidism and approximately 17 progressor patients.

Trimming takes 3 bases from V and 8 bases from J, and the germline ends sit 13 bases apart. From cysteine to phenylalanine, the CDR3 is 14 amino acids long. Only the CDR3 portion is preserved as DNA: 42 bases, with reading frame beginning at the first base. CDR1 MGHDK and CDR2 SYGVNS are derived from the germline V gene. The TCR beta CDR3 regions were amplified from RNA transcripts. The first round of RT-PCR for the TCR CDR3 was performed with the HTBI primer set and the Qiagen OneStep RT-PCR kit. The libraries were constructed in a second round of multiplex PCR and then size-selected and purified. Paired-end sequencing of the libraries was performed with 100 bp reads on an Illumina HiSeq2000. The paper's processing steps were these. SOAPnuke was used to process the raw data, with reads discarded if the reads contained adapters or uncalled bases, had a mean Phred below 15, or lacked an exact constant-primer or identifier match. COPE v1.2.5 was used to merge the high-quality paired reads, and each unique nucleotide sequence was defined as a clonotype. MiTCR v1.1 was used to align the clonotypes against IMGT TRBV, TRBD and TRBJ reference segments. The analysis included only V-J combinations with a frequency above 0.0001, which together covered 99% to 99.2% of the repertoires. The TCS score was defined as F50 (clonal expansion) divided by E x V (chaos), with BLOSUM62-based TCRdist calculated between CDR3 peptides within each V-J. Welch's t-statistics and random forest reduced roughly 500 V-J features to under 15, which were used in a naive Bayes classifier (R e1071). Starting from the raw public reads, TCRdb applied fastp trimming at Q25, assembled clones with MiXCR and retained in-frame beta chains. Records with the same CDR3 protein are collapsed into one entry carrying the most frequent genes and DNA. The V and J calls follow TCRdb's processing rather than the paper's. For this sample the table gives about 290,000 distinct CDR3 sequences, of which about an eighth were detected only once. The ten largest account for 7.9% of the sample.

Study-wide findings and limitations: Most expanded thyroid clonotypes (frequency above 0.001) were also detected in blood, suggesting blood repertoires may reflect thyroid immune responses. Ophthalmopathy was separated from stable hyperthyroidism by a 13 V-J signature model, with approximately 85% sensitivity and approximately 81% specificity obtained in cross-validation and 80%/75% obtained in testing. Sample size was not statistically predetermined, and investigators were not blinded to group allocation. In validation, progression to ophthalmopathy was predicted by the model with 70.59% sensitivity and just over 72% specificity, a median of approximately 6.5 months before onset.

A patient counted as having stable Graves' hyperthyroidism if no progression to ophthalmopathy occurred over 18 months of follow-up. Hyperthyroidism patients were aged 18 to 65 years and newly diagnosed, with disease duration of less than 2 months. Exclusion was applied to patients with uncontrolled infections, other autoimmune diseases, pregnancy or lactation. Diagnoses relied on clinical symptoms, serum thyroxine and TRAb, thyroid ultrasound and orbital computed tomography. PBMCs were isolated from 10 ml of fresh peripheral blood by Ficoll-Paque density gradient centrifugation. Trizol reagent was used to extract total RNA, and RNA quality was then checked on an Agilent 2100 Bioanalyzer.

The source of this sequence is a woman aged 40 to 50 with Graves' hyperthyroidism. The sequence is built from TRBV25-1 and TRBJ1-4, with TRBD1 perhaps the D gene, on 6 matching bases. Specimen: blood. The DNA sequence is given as TGTGCCAGCAGTGACGGGTCAGGGGCGGAAAAACTGTTTTTT. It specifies CASSDGSGAEKLFF.